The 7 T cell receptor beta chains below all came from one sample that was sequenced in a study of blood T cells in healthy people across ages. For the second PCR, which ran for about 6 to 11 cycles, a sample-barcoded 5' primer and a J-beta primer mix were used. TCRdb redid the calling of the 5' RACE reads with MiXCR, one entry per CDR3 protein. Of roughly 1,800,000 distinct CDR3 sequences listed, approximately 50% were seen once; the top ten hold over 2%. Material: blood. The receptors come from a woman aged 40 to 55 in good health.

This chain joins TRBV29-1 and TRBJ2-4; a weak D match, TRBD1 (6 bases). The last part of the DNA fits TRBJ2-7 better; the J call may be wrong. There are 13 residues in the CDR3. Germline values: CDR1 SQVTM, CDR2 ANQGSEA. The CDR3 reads CSVEDIQGYEQYF. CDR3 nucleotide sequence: TGCAGCGTTGAAGATATACAGGGCTACGAGCAGTACTTC.

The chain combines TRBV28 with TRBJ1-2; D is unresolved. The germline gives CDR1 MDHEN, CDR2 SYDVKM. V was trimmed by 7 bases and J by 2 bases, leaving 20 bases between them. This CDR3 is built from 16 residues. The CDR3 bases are TGTGCCAGCACTTCTCCGGGAGACGGCAACAACTATGGCTACACCTTC. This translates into CASTSPGDGNNYGYTF.

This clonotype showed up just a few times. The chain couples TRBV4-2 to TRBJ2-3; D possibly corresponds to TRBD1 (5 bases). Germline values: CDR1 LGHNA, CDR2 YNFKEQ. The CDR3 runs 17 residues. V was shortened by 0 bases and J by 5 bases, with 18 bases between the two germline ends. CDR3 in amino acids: CASSQDPVQGAGDTQYF. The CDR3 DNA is TGTGCCAGCAGCCAAGATCCGGTGCAAGGGGCAGGAGATACGCAGTATTTT.

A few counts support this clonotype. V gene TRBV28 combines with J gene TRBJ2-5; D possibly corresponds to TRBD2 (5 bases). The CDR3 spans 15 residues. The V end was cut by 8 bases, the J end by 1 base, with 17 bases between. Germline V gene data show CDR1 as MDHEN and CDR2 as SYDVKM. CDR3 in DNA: TGTGCCAGCCGCCAAAGAGGGAAGTCCCAAGAGACCCAGTACTTC. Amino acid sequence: CASRQRGKSQETQYF.

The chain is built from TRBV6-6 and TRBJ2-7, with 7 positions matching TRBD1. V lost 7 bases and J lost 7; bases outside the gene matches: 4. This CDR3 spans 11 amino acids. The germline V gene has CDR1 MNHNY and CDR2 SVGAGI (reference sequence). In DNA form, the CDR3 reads TGTGCCAGCAATATACAGGGGGAGCAGTACTTC. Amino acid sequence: CASNIQGEQYF.

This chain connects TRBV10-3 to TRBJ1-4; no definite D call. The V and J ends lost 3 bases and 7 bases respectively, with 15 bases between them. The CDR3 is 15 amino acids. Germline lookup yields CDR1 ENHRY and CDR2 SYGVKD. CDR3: CAISDTGVGGEKLFF. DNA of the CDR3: TGTGCCATCAGTGATACGGGTGTCGGTGGTGAAAAACTGTTTTTT.

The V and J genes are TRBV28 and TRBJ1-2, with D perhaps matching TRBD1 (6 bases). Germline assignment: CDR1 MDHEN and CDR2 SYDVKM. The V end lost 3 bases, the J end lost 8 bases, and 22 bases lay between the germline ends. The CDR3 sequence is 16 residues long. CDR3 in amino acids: CASSFSLTGKKRGYTF. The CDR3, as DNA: TGTGCCAGCAGTTTTTCCCTAACAGGGAAAAAGCGCGGCTACACCTTC.